Presented here are 14 T cell receptor beta chains from one specimen sequenced in a study of blood T cell repertoires in COVID-19. The table came from immunoSEQ multiplex PCR; TCRdb's copy has only in-frame clones and leaves some out. The sample holds almost 250,000 clones, roughly 91% seen once. The sequencing sample was made of PBMCs or T cells enriched from blood (not recorded which). The receptors derive from a woman aged 25-40 years who had recovered from COVID-19.

The chain combines TRBV19 with TRBJ2-7; perhaps TRBD1 as D (6 bases). Germline assignment: CDR1 LNHDA and CDR2 SQIVND (reference sequence). The CDR3 consists of 16 residues. V was cut by 4 bases and J by 0 bases, with 16 bases left in between. CDR3 coding DNA: TGTGCCAGTAGTAAAAAATGGGACACCGTCTCCTACGAGCAGTACTTC. Translation gives CASSKKWDTVSYEQYF.

This clone has a handful of counts. V gene TRBV27 combines with J gene TRBJ1-5, with D uncertain. The germline V and J ends were trimmed by 6 bases and 13 bases, with 16 bases remaining between them. Per the germline V gene, CDR1 is MNHEY and CDR2 is SMNVEV (reference sequence). The CDR3 sequence is 12 residues long. The CDR3 coding sequence is TGTGCCAGCAGCTTCCTAGGCGGAGTACAGCATTTT. The encoded protein is CASSFLGGVQHF.

The rearrangement links TRBV2 to TRBJ1-1, with 8 nucleotides matching TRBD1. The CDR3 has 16 residues. Germline CDR1 and CDR2: SNHLY and FYNNEI. After removal of 6 bases from V and 9 bases from J, the junction contained 18 bases not matched to a gene. The CDR3 DNA reads TGTGCCAGCAGCTCCAAACCGGGACAGGAGCGTACAAAAGCTTTCTTT. It encodes CASSSKPGQERTKAFF.

With respect to this clone: One end of the junction is discordant with germline, which a read error may explain. This sequence joins TRBV3-1 (or the pseudogene TRBV3-2) and TRBJ1-4; no firm D call. The CDR3 sequence is 14 residues long. From germline, CDR1 is LGHDT and CDR2 YNNKEL (reference sequence). The CDR3 loop is CASSQVVVNEKLFF. In DNA, the CDR3 is TGTGCCAGCAGTCAAGTAGTGGTTAATGAAAAACTGTTTTTT.

V gene TRBV19 combines with J gene TRBJ1-2; D is unclear. Trimming shortened V by 4 bases and J by 4 bases, and 10 bases separated the two germline ends. The length of the CDR3 is 13 residues. CDR1 and CDR2 (germline): LNHDA, SQIVND (reference sequence). In DNA, the CDR3 is TGTGCCAGTAGTAGGGGAGTTCGCTATGGCTACACCTTC. Translation: CASSRGVRYGYTF.

The chain uses TRBV19 and TRBJ2-2, with D maybe TRBD2 (5 bases). The CDR3 is 16 amino acids. V was clipped by 1 base and J by 8 bases, with 17 bases between them. Germline CDR1 reads LNHDA; CDR2 reads SQIVND (reference sequence). This chain's CDR3 is CASSIASSEREGELFF. CDR3 in DNA: TGTGCCAGTAGTATAGCCTCCAGCGAGAGGGAGGGGGAGCTGTTTTTT.

V usage is TRBV7-2 and J usage is TRBJ1-2; D remains ambiguous. The germline CDR1 and CDR2 sequences are SGHTA and FQGNSA. V lost 5 bases and J 6 bases, leaving 7 bases between the germline ends. The CDR3 totals 11 residues. CDR3 in amino acids: CASSNTHGYTF. Written as DNA, the CDR3 is TGTGCCAGCAGCAATACACATGGCTACACCTTC.

The gene calls are TRBV28 and TRBJ1-3, with TRBD1 as a possible D gene (6 bases). From germline, CDR1 is MDHEN and CDR2 SYDVKM. This CDR3 has 15 residues. Trimming stripped 7 bases from V and 0 bases from J, with 13 bases between. CDR3 loop: CASNKQGSSGNTIYF. Here the CDR3 DNA reads TGTGCCAGCAACAAACAGGGCTCCTCTGGAAACACCATATATTTT.

The CDR3 region has the DNA TGTGCCAGCAGGTTCCACACTGGGAGGGGTGATGCGTACAATGAGCAGTTCTTC. Translated, it gives CASRFHTGRGDAYNEQFF. The rearrangement uses TRBV28 and TRBJ2-1; 7 bases align to TRBD2. Germline V CDR1 and CDR2: MDHEN, SYDVKM. Trimming took 6 bases from V and 4 from J; bases not matched to a gene: 18. This CDR3 comprises 18 residues.

DNA of the CDR3: TGTGCCAGCAGCCCCACCTGGGCAGGGGAGGAAAAACTGTTTTTT. It yields the protein CASSPTWAGEEKLFF. J is TRBJ1-4 and V is TRBV14, with D tentatively TRBD1 (6 bases). CDR1 and CDR2 from the germline V gene are SGHDN and FVKESK. The length of the CDR3 is 15 residues. V was pared by 4 bases and J by 8 bases, with 17 bases between.

This chain joins TRBV6-5 and TRBJ1-6; no reliable D call. Trimming took 0 bases from V and 0 from J, leaving 6 bases between them. The CDR3 loop spans 16 amino acids. In germline, CDR1 is MNHEY, CDR2 SVGAGI. The CDR3 nucleotides read TGTGCCAGCAGTTACTCTACTAGCTCCTATAATTCACCCCTCCACTTT. Its translation: CASSYSTSSYNSPLHF.

The chain is built from TRBV13 and TRBJ2-1; 9 bases line up with TRBD2. CDR1 is PRHDT and CDR2 is FYEKMQ in the germline V gene (reference sequence). After removal of 4 bases from V and 1 base from J, the junction contained 8 bases not matched to a gene. The CDR3 is 17 amino acids. The CDR3 loop reads CASSSPGLALSYNEQFF. The CDR3 DNA follows: TGTGCCAGCAGCTCTCCGGGACTAGCCCTGTCCTACAATGAGCAGTTCTTC. The whole variable domain, remainder taken from reference TRBV13 and TRBJ2-1, is AAGVIQSPRHLIKEKRETATLKCYPIPRHDTVYWYQQGPGQDPQFLISFYEKMQSDKGSIPDRFSAQQFSDYHSELNMSSLELGDSALYFCASSSPGLALSYNEQFFGPGTRLTVL.

The chain is built from TRBV27 and TRBJ2-1, with 10 bases lining up with TRBD1. The CDR3 contains 16 residues. Losses at the gene ends were 5 bases for V and 1 base for J; bases not matched to a gene: 5. CDR1 is MNHEY, CDR2 SMNVEV, per germline (reference sequence). The CDR3 DNA reads TGTGCCAGCAGTCCACTGGACAGGGGGTCCTACAATGAGCAGTTCTTC. Protein sequence: CASSPLDRGSYNEQFF.

The chain links TRBV19 to TRBJ1-2; tentative D call: TRBD1 (6 bases). The CDR3 consists of 14 residues. Germline values: CDR1 LNHDA, CDR2 SQIVND (reference sequence). Trimming left V 3 bases short and J 3 bases short, with 11 bases between. The DNA for the CDR3 is TGTGCCAGTAGTATCTACAGGACAGACTATGGCTACACCTTC. Protein sequence: CASSIYRTDYGYTF.